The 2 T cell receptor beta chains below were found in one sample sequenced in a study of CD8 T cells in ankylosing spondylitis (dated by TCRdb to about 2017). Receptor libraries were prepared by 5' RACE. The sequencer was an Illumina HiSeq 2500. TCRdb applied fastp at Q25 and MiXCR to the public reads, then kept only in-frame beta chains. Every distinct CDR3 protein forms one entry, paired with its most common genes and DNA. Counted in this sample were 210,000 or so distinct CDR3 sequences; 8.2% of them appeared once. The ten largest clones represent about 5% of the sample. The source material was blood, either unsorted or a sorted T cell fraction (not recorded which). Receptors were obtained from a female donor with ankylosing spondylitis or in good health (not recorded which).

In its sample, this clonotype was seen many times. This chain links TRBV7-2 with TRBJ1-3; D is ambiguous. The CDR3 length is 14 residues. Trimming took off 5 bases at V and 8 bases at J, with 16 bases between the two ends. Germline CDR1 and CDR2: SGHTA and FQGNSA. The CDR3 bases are TGTGCCAGCAGCCCTCGTCCCGATGGGGACACCATATATTTT. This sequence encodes CASSPRPDGDTIYF.

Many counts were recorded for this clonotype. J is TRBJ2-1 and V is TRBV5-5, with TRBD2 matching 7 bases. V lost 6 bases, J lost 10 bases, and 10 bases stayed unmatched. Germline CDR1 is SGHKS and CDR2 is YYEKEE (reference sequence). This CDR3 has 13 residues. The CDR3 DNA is TGTGCCAGCAAGCAGGCGGGAGAGGGGGAGCAGTTCTTC. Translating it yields CASKQAGEGEQFF.